This is a list of T cell receptor beta chains from one sample in a study of blood T cells in healthy people across ages. TCRdb analysed the 5' RACE reads with MiXCR anew, one entry per CDR3 protein. The sample consists of about 680,000 distinct CDR3 sequences, approximately 49% of them appearing once. Specimen: blood. These receptor sequences come from a woman in her sixties in good health. Both conserved end residues are part of each CDR3. A D gene is named only where the DNA matches it firmly. Some rows mark clone size as missing; the rest say once, few, many or name a class of expanded clone.

>few|TRBD1|TRBV20-1|TRBJ2-2
CSATGQGNTGELFF
TGCAGTGCTACTGGACAGGGTAACACCGGGGAGCTGTTTTTT
>-|TRBD1|TRBV28|TRBJ2-3
CAGSSWERGLTSTDTQYF
TGTGCCGGCAGTTCGTGGGAAAGGGGGCTAACTAGCACAGATACGCAGTATTTT
>once|-|TRBV6-6|TRBJ2-7
CANRDSVNEQYF
TGTGCCAACCGCGACAGTGTCAACGAGCAGTACTTC
>-|-|TRBV4-1|TRBJ2-2
CASSRPGGELFF
TGCGCCAGCAGTCGACCCGGAGGGGAGCTGTTTTTT
>few|TRBD1|TRBV20-1|TRBJ2-7
CSAIPIDRGTYEQYF
TGCAGTGCTATCCCCATTGACAGGGGCACCTACGAGCAGTACTTC
>-|-|TRBV6-1|TRBJ1-1
CASSDVEGTEAFF
TGTGCCAGCAGTGACGTTGAGGGCACTGAAGCTTTCTTT
>-|TRBD2|TRBV6-1|TRBJ2-5
CASNPTSGSHIQYF
TGTGCCAGCAACCCGACTAGCGGGAGCCATATCCAGTACTTC
>-|-|TRBV7-6|TRBJ1-5
CASSSGTVQPQHF
TGTGCCAGCAGCTCCGGGACGGTTCAGCCCCAGCATTTT
>-|-|TRBV20-1|TRBJ2-6
CSASGGSSGANVLTF
TGCAGTGCTAGTGGAGGGTCCTCTGGGGCCAACGTCCTGACTTTC
>many|TRBD2|TRBV7-2|TRBJ2-3
CASSRTSGRDTQYF
TGTGCCAGCAGCCGGACTAGCGGGAGAGATACGCAGTATTTT
>-|TRBD2|TRBV11-1|TRBJ2-7
CASSRLAANSYEQYF
TGTGCCAGCAGCCGACTAGCGGCAAACTCCTACGAGCAGTACTTC
>few|TRBD1|TRBV27|TRBJ2-7
CASIPKRGQGITDYYEQYF
TGTGCCAGCATCCCCAAGAGGGGACAGGGAATCACGGACTACTACGAGCAGTACTTC
>-|TRBD1|TRBV20-1|TRBJ1-6
CSARDLQGALYNSPLHF
TGCAGTGCTAGAGATTTACAGGGGGCTCTCTATAATTCACCCCTCCACTTT
>-|TRBD1|TRBV12-3/TRBV12-4|TRBJ2-3
CASSSGRTGRADTQYF
TGTGCCAGCAGTTCGGGGCGGACAGGGCGAGCAGATACGCAGTATTTT
>-|-|TRBV29-1|TRBJ2-5
CSAVGIARETQYF
TGCAGCGCTGTGGGGATCGCCAGAGAGACCCAGTACTTC
>-|TRBD2|TRBV4-3|TRBJ2-1
CASSQDQGLGYNEQFF
TGCGCCAGCAGCCAAGATCAGGGACTAGGTTACAATGAGCAGTTCTTC
>-|TRBD2|TRBV20-1|TRBJ2-1
CSATSGRAGSEQFF
TGCAGTGCTACTAGCGGGAGGGCCGGGAGTGAGCAGTTCTTC
>once|-|TRBV9|TRBJ2-7
CASSVLVGTYNEQYF
TGTGCCAGCAGCGTTTTGGTAGGGACCTACAATGAGCAGTACTTC
>few|TRBD2|TRBV6-2/TRBV6-3|TRBJ2-5
CASSDPAGEQETQYF
TGTGCCAGCAGTGACCCGGCGGGGGAACAAGAGACCCAGTACTTC
>few|-|TRBV7-2|TRBJ1-4
CASSLRRNRDSGEKLFF
TGTGCCAGCAGCTTAAGAAGAAACAGGGATTCAGGTGAAAAACTGTTTTTT
>-|TRBD1|TRBV20-1|TRBJ2-1
CSAYPGTGSYNEQFF
TGCAGTGCCTACCCCGGGACAGGGTCCTACAATGAGCAGTTCTTC
>few|TRBD1|TRBV20-1|TRBJ1-2
CSARDRTGTHNYGYTF
TGCAGTGCTAGAGATAGGACAGGGACACATAACTATGGCTACACCTTC
>-|TRBD1|TRBV29-1|TRBJ2-3
CSVTRTDRGRADTQYF
TGCAGCGTTACTCGGACCGACAGGGGGCGTGCAGATACGCAGTATTTT